These 21 T cell receptor beta chains were sequenced from one sample in a study of T-cell memory formation after mild COVID-19. One entry per CDR3 protein, called by TCRdb with MiXCR from the 5' RACE reads. The table lists approximately 440,000 distinct CDR3 sequences, about 19% of them singletons. Sequencing was carried out using PBMCs or a T cell subset sorted from them (not recorded which). These receptors were taken from an adult woman who had mild COVID-19 (a few samples of this study predate the infection). Cell type and time point are not known.

The table lists this clonotype with a few counts. The chain joins TRBV6-6 to TRBJ2-7, with 10 bases identical to TRBD1. This CDR3 comprises 15 residues. Germline V gene lookup returns CDR1 MNHNY and CDR2 SVGAGI (reference sequence). V shed 0 bases, J shed 5 bases, and the junction held 4 bases outside the gene matches. CDR3 amino acids: CASSYSGTGEDEQYF. DNA for the CDR3: TGTGCCAGCAGTTACTCTGGGACAGGGGAGGACGAGCAGTACTTC.

This clonotype has a count of ten or more. The gene calls are TRBV29-1 and TRBJ1-2; TRBD1 is a possible D gene (5 bases). The CDR3 length is 13 residues. Trimming left V 4 bases short and J 0 bases short, with 9 bases between. The germline gives CDR1 SQVTM, CDR2 ANQGSEA. The CDR3 DNA follows: TGCAGCGTTGCAGGGTTAACTAACTATGGCTACACCTTC. This sequence encodes CSVAGLTNYGYTF.

This clonotype was detected a few times. The V gene is TRBV29-1, the J gene TRBJ1-1, with 8 bases lining up with TRBD1. The CDR3 has 13 residues. Trimming at V came to 7 bases and at J to 4 bases, leaving 8 bases not matched to a gene. The germline V gene encodes CDR1 SQVTM and CDR2 ANQGSEA. The CDR3 DNA sequence: TGCAGCGCCTCGACAGGGGTTGGCACTGAAGCTTTCTTT. This codes for CSASTGVGTEAFF.

The chain joins TRBV6-5 to TRBJ2-1, with 9 bases that match TRBD2. The CDR3 contains 14 residues. V lost 4 bases to trimming and J lost 5 bases; unmatched junction nucleotides: 3. Germline values: CDR1 MNHEY, CDR2 SVGAGI. This CDR3 is CASSFSGGHNEQFF. Written as DNA, the CDR3 is TGTGCCAGCAGTTTTAGCGGGGGACACAATGAGCAGTTCTTC.

This clonotype has more than one count but fewer than ten. The chain is built from TRBV24-1 and TRBJ2-1, with TRBD2 matching 9 bases. V lost 2 bases and J lost 7; bases outside the gene matches: 14. The germline V gene has CDR1 KGHDR and CDR2 SFDVKD. The CDR3 covers 18 residues. The CDR3 DNA reads as TGTGCCACCAGTGATTCCGACTTGGCGGGAGGGCTTCGGAATGAGCAGTTCTTC. Translating it yields CATSDSDLAGGLRNEQFF.

This clonotype was counted a few times. CDR3: CASSFQRGSYNEQFF. CDR3 bases: TGTGCCAGCAGCTTTCAGCGGGGATCCTACAATGAGCAGTTCTTC. The chain joins TRBV12-3 or TRBV12-4 to TRBJ2-1; TRBD2 matches at 7 bases. The length of the CDR3 is 15 residues. The trim removed 6 bases at V and 1 base at J, leaving 6 bases unmatched.

This clonotype was observed once. This sequence joins TRBV18 and TRBJ2-5, with TRBD2 identical over 7 bases. The length of the CDR3 is 17 residues. Per the germline V gene, CDR1 is KGHSH and CDR2 is LQKENI. Unmatched junction bases numbered 11, after V lost 2 bases and J lost 2 bases. The CDR3 reads CASSPMGGASGQETQYF. The CDR3, as DNA: TGTGCCAGCTCACCAATGGGCGGTGCTAGCGGACAAGAGACCCAGTACTTC.

This clonotype turned up a few times. The gene calls are TRBV27 and TRBJ2-2; perhaps D is TRBD1 or TRBD2 (6 bases each). There are 16 residues in the CDR3. V was trimmed by 6 bases and J by 7 bases, leaving 21 bases between them. CDR1 and CDR2 from the germline V gene are MNHEY and SMNVEV (reference sequence). The CDR3 loop is CASSKPTRGRDGELFF. Written as DNA, the CDR3 is TGTGCCAGCAGCAAACCGACACGGGGGCGGGACGGGGAGCTGTTTTTT.

This clonotype appeared many times. The genes are TRBV13 and TRBJ2-1; 11 bases agree with TRBD1. Germline V gives CDR1 PRHDT, CDR2 FYEKMQ (reference sequence). The CDR3 spans 15 residues. With 5 bases clipped from V and 3 bases from J, the junction kept 3 bases outside the gene matches. CDR3 bases: TGTGCCAGCAGCCCCGGGACAGGGGGCTACAATGAGCAGTTCTTC. Residues: CASSPGTGGYNEQFF.

This CDR3 is CAIRELDEQFF. The CDR3 region has the DNA TGTGCCATCAGGGAGCTCGATGAGCAGTTCTTC. The chain links TRBV10-3 to TRBJ2-1; D is ambiguous. The V end was cut by 6 bases, the J end by 8 bases, with 8 bases between. This CDR3 is 11 amino acids long. Germline assignment: CDR1 ENHRY and CDR2 SYGVKD.

The chain couples TRBV18 to TRBJ1-5, with 11 bases lining up with TRBD1. The CDR3 extends over 16 amino acids. Trimming at V came to 8 bases and at J to 2 bases, leaving 8 bases not matched to a gene. Germline CDR1 and CDR2: KGHSH and LQKENI. The CDR3 DNA reads as TGTGCCAGCGGGCGGACAGGGGGCGGAGGCAATCAGCCCCAGCATTTT. It encodes CASGRTGGGGNQPQHF.

There are a few counts of this clonotype. The rearrangement links TRBV20-1 to TRBJ1-1, with D tentatively TRBD1 (6 bases). This CDR3 is built from 14 residues. Trimming removed 3 bases from V and 5 bases from J, with 16 bases in between. Germline loops: CDR1 DFQATT, CDR2 SNEGSKA (reference sequence). This CDR3 is CSASIRRGLTEAFF. The CDR3 DNA reads TGCAGTGCTAGTATCCGGAGGGGGTTAACTGAAGCTTTCTTT.

This clonotype was counted between two and nine times. V usage is TRBV10-3 and J usage is TRBJ1-2; maybe TRBD1 (6 bases). The CDR3 runs to 14 residues. V was clipped by 6 bases and J by 0 bases, with 11 bases between them. CDR1 ENHRY and CDR2 SYGVKD come from the germline V gene. The CDR3 DNA reads as TGTGCCATCAGATCCCGGGACACTAACTATGGCTACACCTTC. Translated: CAIRSRDTNYGYTF.

This clonotype has only a few counts. V and J are TRBV27 and TRBJ2-2; D ambiguous. V lost 3 bases and J 1 base, leaving 3 bases between the germline ends. This CDR3 comprises 13 residues. Germline V gives CDR1 MNHEY, CDR2 SMNVEV (reference sequence). CDR3 protein: CASSFWNTGELFF. In DNA, the CDR3 is TGTGCCAGCAGTTTTTGGAACACCGGGGAGCTGTTTTTT.

This clonotype was observed a handful of times. An end of the junction differs from the germline gene, which may be a read error. V usage is TRBV2 and J usage is TRBJ2-1; TRBD1 is a possible D gene (6 bases). Germline loops: CDR1 SNHLY, CDR2 FYNNEI. The CDR3 is 12 amino acids. The CDR3 bases are TGTGCCAGCAGTGTATCGGACCTCGAGGGGGTCTTC. Its translation: CASSVSDLEGVF.

This clonotype was detected a few times. This chain joins TRBV7-8 and TRBJ1-1; 7 nucleotides match TRBD1. The CDR3 loop spans 15 amino acids. The germline CDR1 and CDR2 sequences are SGHVS and FQNEAQ. V lost 5 bases to trimming and J lost 4 bases; unmatched junction nucleotides: 10. DNA for the CDR3: TGTGCCAGCAGCCGGGACAGACCCACGGGCACTGAAGCTTTCTTT. Its protein product is CASSRDRPTGTEAFF.

The rearrangement joins TRBV4-2 to TRBJ2-4, with a possible D match to TRBD1 (5 bases). Germline loops: CDR1 LGHNA, CDR2 YNFKEQ. This CDR3 is built from 17 residues. Trimming took 1 base from V and 0 from J, leaving 13 bases between them. The CDR3 nucleotides are TGTGCCAGCAGCCAAGTAGACAGCATCTTAGCCAAAAACATTCAGTACTTC. This gives the protein CASSQVDSILAKNIQYF.

V is TRBV6-6 and J is TRBJ1-1; D not certain. Germline V CDR1 and CDR2: MNHNY, SVGAGI (reference sequence). The CDR3 contains 13 residues. The germline V and J ends were trimmed by 6 bases and 0 bases, with 8 bases remaining between them. The CDR3 bases are TGTGCCAGCAGGTACAGTATGAACACTGAAGCTTTCTTT. Encoded protein: CASRYSMNTEAFF.

This clonotype occurred a few times. V usage is TRBV4-3 and J usage is TRBJ2-4; tentative D call: TRBD1 (5 bases). The CDR3 covers 14 residues. V was shortened by 0 bases and J by 8 bases, with 11 bases between the two germline ends. The germline V gene has CDR1 LGHNA and CDR2 YSLEER. For the CDR3, the DNA is TGCGCCAGCAGCCAAGACAGGGTCGGTTACATTCAGTACTTC. Translation gives CASSQDRVGYIQYF.

The rearrangement uses TRBV11-3 and TRBJ2-2; 9 bases align to TRBD1. This CDR3 has 16 residues. CDR1 and CDR2 from the germline V gene are SGHNT and YENEEA. V lost 4 bases to trimming and J lost 0 bases; unmatched junction nucleotides: 3. For the CDR3, the DNA is TGTGCCAGCAGCTCCAGACAGGGGGCGAACACCGGGGAGCTGTTTTTT. This sequence encodes CASSSRQGANTGELFF.

Only a few counts were recorded for this clonotype. This rearrangement joins TRBV3-1 to TRBJ1-1, with D possibly TRBD1 on 5 matching bases. Germline CDR1 reads LGHDT; CDR2 reads YNNKEL (reference sequence). This CDR3 region has 14 residues. Trimming left V 0 bases short and J 7 bases short, with 12 bases between. CDR3 nucleotide sequence: TGTGCCAGCAGCCAAGATCAGCAGGGAAGTGAAGCTTTCTTT. Translation: CASSQDQQGSEAFF. Using reference TRBV3-1 and TRBJ1-1 for the parts outside the CDR3, the full variable domain is DTAVSQTPKYLVTQMGNDKSIKCEQNLGHDTMYWYKQDSKKFLKIMFSYNNKELIINETVPNRFSPKSPDKAHLNLHINSLELGDSAVYFCASSQDQQGSEAFFGQGTRLTVV.